This passage covers 28 T cell receptor beta chains from one sample sequenced in a study of control samples from healthy donors and cancer patients. Sequencing used immunoSEQ multiplex PCR; TCRdb keeps in-frame clones, though not all of them. Counted here are tens of thousands of clones, approximately 90% occurring once; the ten biggest clones make up about 0.91%. The source material was PBMCs. These receptors all come from a man aged 25-40 years with colorectal cancer.

The rearrangement joins TRBV7-2 to TRBJ1-1; D remains unclear. The V end lost 0 bases, the J end lost 1 base, and 6 bases lay between the germline ends. Germline V lookup: CDR1 SGHTA, CDR2 FQGNSA. There are 14 residues in the CDR3. CDR3 sequence reads: CASSLAAANTEAFF. CDR3 coding DNA: TGTGCCAGCAGCTTAGCGGCAGCGAACACTGAAGCTTTCTTT.

The genes are TRBV4-2 and TRBJ2-1; TRBD2 matches at 8 bases. With 1 base clipped from V and 6 bases from J, the junction kept 5 bases outside the gene matches. In germline, CDR1 is LGHNA, CDR2 YNFKEQ. This CDR3 comprises 15 residues. The CDR3: CASSQVGLESNEQFF. In nucleotides, the CDR3 is TGTGCCAGCAGCCAAGTGGGACTAGAGTCCAATGAGCAGTTCTTC.

This clone has a single count. The chain employs TRBV4-1 and TRBJ2-1, with TRBD2 as a possible D gene (6 bases). V lost 0 bases and J lost 4, with 13 bases in between. Germline-derived CDR1 and CDR2 are MGHRA and YSYEKL. The CDR3 spans 16 residues. CDR3 nucleotide sequence: TGCGCCAGCAGCCAAGACCCTGGCGGGGAATACAATGAGCAGTTCTTC. Translating gives CASSQDPGGEYNEQFF.

This sequence joins TRBV19 and TRBJ2-7, with 10 positions matching TRBD1. Germline loops: CDR1 LNHDA, CDR2 SQIVND (reference sequence). The CDR3 runs 16 residues. The J segment lost 3 bases and the V segment lost 3 bases, leaving 8 bases of the junction unmatched. CDR3 amino acids: CASSMLPGQGIYEQYF. DNA for the CDR3: TGTGCCAGTAGTATGCTACCGGGACAGGGGATCTACGAGCAGTACTTC. Drawing the rest from reference TRBV19 and TRBJ2-7, the complete variable domain is DGGITQSPKYLFRKEGQNVTLSCEQNLNHDAMYWYRQDPGQGLRLIYYSQIVNDFQKGDIAEGYSVSREKKESFPLTVTSAQKNPTAFYLCASSMLPGQGIYEQYFGPGTRLTVT.

The gene calls are TRBV27 and TRBJ2-2; D unresolved. Germline CDR1 and CDR2: MNHEY and SMNVEV (reference sequence). Trimming took off 5 bases at V and 7 bases at J, with 14 bases between the two ends. The CDR3 covers 14 residues. The chain's CDR3 is CASSHSSNDGELFF. CDR3 DNA: TGTGCCAGCAGTCATAGCTCCAATGACGGGGAGCTGTTTTTT.

This chain connects TRBV18 to TRBJ1-6; a possible D gene is TRBD1 (6 bases). This CDR3 is 18 amino acids long. The germline CDR1 and CDR2 sequences are KGHSH and LQKENI. The V end was cut by 6 bases, the J end by 10 bases, with 28 bases between. The CDR3 sequence: CASSPVVTGASSPSPLHF. The CDR3, as DNA: TGTGCCAGCTCCCCGGTCGTGACAGGCGCCTCGAGTCCGTCACCCCTCCACTTT.

The rearrangement links TRBV29-1 to TRBJ2-5; D is ambiguous. CDR3 size: 14 residues. Germline V gene lookup returns CDR1 SQVTM and CDR2 ANQGSEA. With 3 bases removed from V and 4 bases from J, the gap between germline ends came to 15 bases. CDR3 sequence (DNA): TGCAGCGTTGACGCAGATTCATCGGGAGAGACCCAGTACTTC. Its protein product is CSVDADSSGETQYF.

This clone was found once. V and J are TRBV11-2 and TRBJ2-1; D remains unclear. CDR3 length equals 15 residues. The V gene lost 1 base and the J gene lost 1 base, with 8 bases spanning the gap. The V gene's germline CDR1 is SGHAT and CDR2 FQNNGV. The CDR3 bases are TGTGCCAGCAGCTTAGTGTCAGCTTCCTACAATGAGCAGTTCTTC. This codes for CASSLVSASYNEQFF.

The CDR3 protein is CASSYGQGRQPQHF. The CDR3 DNA reads as TGTGCCAGCAGTTACGGGCAGGGACGTCAGCCCCAGCATTTT. V and J are TRBV6-5 and TRBJ1-5; TRBD1 is a possible D gene (5 bases). V was shortened by 2 bases and J by 6 bases, with 11 bases between the two germline ends. The CDR3 runs 14 residues. CDR1 MNHEY and CDR2 SVGAGI come from the germline V gene.

The V gene is TRBV12-3 or TRBV12-4, the J gene TRBJ1-1, with 8 bases matching TRBD1. V shed 5 bases, J shed 11 bases, and the junction held 10 bases outside the gene matches. There are 13 residues in the CDR3. As DNA, the CDR3 is TGTGCCAGCAGTCGATTTCGACAGGGGCAGGCTTTCTTT. Translation: CASSRFRQGQAFF.

This rearrangement joins TRBV7-2 to TRBJ2-7; no firm D call. The CDR3 contains 13 residues. Deletions cut 1 base from V and 6 bases from J, with 10 bases between. Germline CDR1 and CDR2: SGHTA and FQGNSA. The CDR3 coding sequence is TGTGCCAGCAGCTTAGTCTTGCGCGGCGAGCAGTACTTC. Amino acid sequence: CASSLVLRGEQYF.

The chain carries TRBV5-5 and TRBJ1-5, with D hard to call. The CDR3 runs 14 residues. The germline gives CDR1 SGHKS, CDR2 YYEKEE (reference sequence). V lost 4 bases and J lost 10, with 18 bases in between. The CDR3 region is CASSESTYIQPQHF. The CDR3 DNA is TGTGCCAGCAGCGAGTCGACATACATACAACCCCAGCATTTT. The whole variable domain, filled in from reference TRBV5-5 and TRBJ1-5, reads DAGVTQSPTHLIKTRGQQVTLRCSPISGHKSVSWYQQVLGQGPQFIFQYYEKEERGRGNFPDRFSARQFPNYSSELNVNALLLGDSALYLCASSESTYIQPQHFGDGTRLSIL.

The rearrangement links TRBV11-3 to TRBJ1-1; possibly TRBD1 for D (6 bases). V was clipped by 5 bases and J by 1 base, with 14 bases between them. The V gene's germline CDR1 is SGHNT and CDR2 YENEEA. The CDR3 loop spans 15 amino acids. The CDR3 DNA sequence: TGTGCCAGCAGCAAAGACAGAGGGGGGAACACTGAAGCTTTCTTT. Translation gives CASSKDRGGNTEAFF.

The chain is built from TRBV7-2 and TRBJ2-3, with D hard to call. The CDR3 loop spans 14 amino acids. Germline lookup yields CDR1 SGHTA and CDR2 FQGNSA. Trimming took 3 bases from V and 3 from J, leaving 10 bases between them. The CDR3 coding sequence is TGTGCCAGCAGCTTTTTAGGGAATACAGATACGCAGTATTTT. Its protein product is CASSFLGNTDTQYF.

The chain is built from TRBV30 and TRBJ1-2; TRBD1 matches at 10 bases. The V gene's germline CDR1 is GTSNPN and CDR2 SVGIG (reference sequence). V lost 3 bases to trimming and J lost 3 bases; unmatched junction nucleotides: 13. The CDR3 totals 17 residues. The CDR3 here is CAWSLPQWTGGDYGYTF. In DNA, the CDR3 is TGTGCCTGGAGCTTACCCCAGTGGACAGGGGGAGACTATGGCTACACCTTC.

CDR3 nucleotides: TGTGCCAGCAGTTACTCGAGGGGGGATGAGCAGTTCTTC. It encodes CASSYSRGDEQFF. V gene TRBV6-6 combines with J gene TRBJ2-1, with D perhaps TRBD1 or TRBD2 (6 bases each). This CDR3 is 13 amino acids long. CDR1 and CDR2 (germline): MNHNY, SVGAGI (reference sequence). V dropped 0 bases and J dropped 8 bases, with 8 bases sitting between them.

The chain employs TRBV5-5 and TRBJ2-5, with TRBD1 matching 10 bases. CDR1 is SGHKS, CDR2 YYEKEE, per germline (reference sequence). The CDR3 is 14 amino acids. V lost 4 bases to trimming and J lost 5 bases; unmatched junction nucleotides: 5. CDR3 in amino acids: CASSPGQGIETQYF. CDR3 nucleotides: TGTGCCAGCAGCCCGGGACAGGGGATCGAGACCCAGTACTTC.

This clone has a handful of counts. The chain recombines TRBV29-1 with TRBJ2-3; D may be TRBD2 (5 bases). Germline V lookup: CDR1 SQVTM, CDR2 ANQGSEA. The V gene lost 4 bases and the J gene lost 1 base, with 9 bases spanning the gap. This CDR3 comprises 13 residues. CDR3 amino acids: CSVAELGTDTQYF. CDR3 coding DNA: TGCAGCGTTGCCGAACTAGGCACAGATACGCAGTATTTT.

The chain recombines TRBV19 with TRBJ2-6; tentative D call: TRBD2 (5 bases). Per germline, CDR1 LNHDA and CDR2 SQIVND (reference sequence). The length of the CDR3 is 16 residues. V was pared by 5 bases and J by 0 bases, with 11 bases between. The CDR3 loop is CASSRPGVSGANVLTF. As DNA, the CDR3 is TGTGCCAGTAGTCGGCCCGGGGTCTCTGGGGCCAACGTCCTGACTTTC.

The count of this clone is one. The J gene is TRBJ2-4, the V gene TRBV25-1; D call uncertain. V was cut by 1 base and J by 9 bases, with 10 bases left in between. The V gene's germline CDR1 is MGHDK and CDR2 SYGVNS. The CDR3 loop spans 13 amino acids. CDR3 sequence: CASSESPSGIQYF. In DNA, the CDR3 is TGTGCCAGCAGTGAATCCCCCTCTGGCATTCAGTACTTC.

The gene calls are TRBV7-9 and TRBJ2-7, with 8 positions matching TRBD1. Germline V gene sequence: CDR1 SEHNR, CDR2 FQNEAQ (reference sequence). J was trimmed by 0 bases and V by 3 bases; bases with no gene match: 4. This CDR3 region has 15 residues. CDR3 sequence (DNA): TGTGCCAGCAGCTTGGGACAGGAAAACTCCTACGAGCAGTACTTC. Translated, it gives CASSLGQENSYEQYF. Based on the CDR3 plus reference TRBV7-9 and TRBJ2-7, the full variable domain is DTGVSQNPRHKITKRGQNVTFRCDPISEHNRLYWYRQTLGQGPEFLTYFQNEAQLEKSRLLSDRFSAERPKGSFSTLEIQRTEQGDSAMYLCASSLGQENSYEQYFGPGTRLTVT.

The rearrangement joins TRBV7-9 to TRBJ2-3; tentatively, D is TRBD1 (5 bases). V was trimmed by 5 bases and J by 0 bases, leaving 15 bases between them. CDR3 length equals 16 residues. CDR1 and CDR2 (germline): SEHNR, FQNEAQ (reference sequence). CDR3 sequence: CASSPQDLSSTDTQYF. The CDR3 DNA sequence: TGTGCCAGCAGCCCACAGGATCTATCTAGCACAGATACGCAGTATTTT.

V gene TRBV11-3 combines with J gene TRBJ2-3, with TRBD1 matching over 10 bases. This CDR3 comprises 15 residues. The V segment lost 6 bases and the J segment 4 bases; nucleotides outside the gene matches: 7. Germline loops: CDR1 SGHNT, CDR2 YENEEA. CDR3: CASSPGQGSADTQYF. The CDR3 DNA follows: TGTGCCAGCAGTCCGGGACAGGGGTCTGCAGATACGCAGTATTTT.

Only one count was recorded for this clone. The chain has TRBV4-2 and TRBJ1-2; TRBD1 aligns across 7 bases. The CDR3 contains 14 residues. Germline lookup yields CDR1 LGHNA and CDR2 YNFKEQ. V was pared by 4 bases and J by 7 bases, with 9 bases of the junction left unmatched. Here the CDR3 DNA reads TGTGCCAGCAGCCCCGACAGGGAGACTATTGGCTACACCTTC. Protein sequence: CASSPDRETIGYTF.

This chain joins TRBV5-4 and TRBJ1-4, with TRBD1 matching over 11 bases. This CDR3 comprises 15 residues. Germline V gene data show CDR1 as SGHNT and CDR2 as YYREEE (reference sequence). V was clipped by 3 bases and J by 7 bases; unmatched bases: 5. The CDR3 spells CASSWGTGGFEKLFF. CDR3 in DNA: TGTGCCAGCAGCTGGGGGACAGGGGGATTTGAAAAACTGTTTTTT.

V and J are TRBV5-1 and TRBJ2-7; D might be TRBD1 (5 bases). V gave up 0 bases and J gave up 5 bases, with 12 bases separating them. This CDR3 has 14 residues. Germline-derived CDR1 and CDR2 are SGHRS and YFSETQ. CDR3 residues: CASSLAATGDEQYF. The CDR3 nucleotides are TGCGCCAGCAGCTTGGCGGCCACAGGAGACGAGCAGTACTTC.

The J gene is TRBJ2-3, the V gene TRBV13, with TRBD1 matching 10 bases. Germline V lookup: CDR1 PRHDT, CDR2 FYEKMQ (reference sequence). The CDR3 consists of 16 residues. The J segment lost 0 bases and the V segment lost 5 bases, leaving 5 bases of the junction unmatched. In nucleotides, the CDR3 is TGTGCCAGCAGCGACGACAGGGGGCCCAGCACAGATACGCAGTATTTT. Protein product: CASSDDRGPSTDTQYF.

V and J are TRBV4-1 and TRBJ2-2, with D possibly being TRBD1 or TRBD2 (6 bases each). Germline CDR1 MGHRA, CDR2 YSYEKL. Trimming shortened V by 0 bases and J by 4 bases, and 12 bases separated the two germline ends. The CDR3 consists of 16 residues. Here the CDR3 reads CASSQEGGSSTGELFF. The CDR3 bases are TGCGCCAGCAGCCAAGAAGGGGGGTCGAGCACCGGGGAGCTGTTTTTT.